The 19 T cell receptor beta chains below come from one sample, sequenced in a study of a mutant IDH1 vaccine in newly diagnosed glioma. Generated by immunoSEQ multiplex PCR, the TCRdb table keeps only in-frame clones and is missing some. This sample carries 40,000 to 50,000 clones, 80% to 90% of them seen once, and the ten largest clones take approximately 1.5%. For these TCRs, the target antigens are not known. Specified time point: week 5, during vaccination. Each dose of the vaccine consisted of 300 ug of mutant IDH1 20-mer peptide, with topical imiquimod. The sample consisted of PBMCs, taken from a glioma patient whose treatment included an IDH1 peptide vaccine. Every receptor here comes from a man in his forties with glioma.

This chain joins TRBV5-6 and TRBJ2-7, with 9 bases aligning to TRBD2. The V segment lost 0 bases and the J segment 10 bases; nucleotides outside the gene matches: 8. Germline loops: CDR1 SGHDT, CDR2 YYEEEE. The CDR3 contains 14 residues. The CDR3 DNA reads TGTGCCAGCAGCTTGGGGCCTGCGGGAGGGTACCAGTACTTC. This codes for CASSLGPAGGYQYF.

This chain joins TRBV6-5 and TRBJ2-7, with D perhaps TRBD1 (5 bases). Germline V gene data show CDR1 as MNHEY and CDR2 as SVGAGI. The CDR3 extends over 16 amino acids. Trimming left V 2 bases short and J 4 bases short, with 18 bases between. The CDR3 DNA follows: TGTGCCAGCAGTTACCAGGGTTACCCCTTAGGGTACGAGCAGTACTTC. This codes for CASSYQGYPLGYEQYF.

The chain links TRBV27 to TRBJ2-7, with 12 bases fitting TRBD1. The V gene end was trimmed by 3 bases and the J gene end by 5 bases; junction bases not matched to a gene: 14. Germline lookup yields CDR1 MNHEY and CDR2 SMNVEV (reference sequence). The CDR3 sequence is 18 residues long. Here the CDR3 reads CASSFSKTQGQGANEQYF. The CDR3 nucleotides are TGTGCCAGCAGTTTCTCGAAGACCCAGGGACAGGGGGCGAACGAGCAGTACTTC.

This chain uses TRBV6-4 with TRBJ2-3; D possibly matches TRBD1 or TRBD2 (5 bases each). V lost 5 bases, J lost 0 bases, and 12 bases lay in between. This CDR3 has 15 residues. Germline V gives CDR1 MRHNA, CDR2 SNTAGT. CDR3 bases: TGTGCCAGCAGTTCCGGGACGTCTAGCACAGATACGCAGTATTTT. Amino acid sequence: CASSSGTSSTDTQYF.

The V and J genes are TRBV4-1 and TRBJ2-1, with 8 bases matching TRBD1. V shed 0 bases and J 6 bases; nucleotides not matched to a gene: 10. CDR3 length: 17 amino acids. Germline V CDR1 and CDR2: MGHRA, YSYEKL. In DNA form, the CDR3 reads TGCGCCAGCAGCCAAGAGGGCCGGACAGGGAAATCCAATGAGCAGTTCTTC. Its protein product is CASSQEGRTGKSNEQFF.

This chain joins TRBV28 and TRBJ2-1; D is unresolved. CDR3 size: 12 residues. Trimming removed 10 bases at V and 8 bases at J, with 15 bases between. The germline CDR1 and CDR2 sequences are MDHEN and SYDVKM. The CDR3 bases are TGTGCCACCGCCGAGACCCGGGATGAGCAGTTCTTC. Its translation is CATAETRDEQFF.

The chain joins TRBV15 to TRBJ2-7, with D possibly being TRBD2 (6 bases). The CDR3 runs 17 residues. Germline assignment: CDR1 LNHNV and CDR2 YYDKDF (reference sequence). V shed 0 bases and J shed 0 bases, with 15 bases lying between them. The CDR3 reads CATSRDYLGSSSYEQYF. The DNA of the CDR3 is TGTGCCACCAGCAGAGATTATCTCGGGAGTAGCTCCTACGAGCAGTACTTC.

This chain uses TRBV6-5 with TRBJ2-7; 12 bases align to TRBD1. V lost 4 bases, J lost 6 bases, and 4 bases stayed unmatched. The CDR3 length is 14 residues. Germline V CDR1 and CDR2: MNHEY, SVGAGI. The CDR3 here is CASSSGQGASEQYF. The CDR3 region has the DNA TGTGCCAGCAGTTCGGGACAGGGGGCGAGCGAGCAGTACTTC.

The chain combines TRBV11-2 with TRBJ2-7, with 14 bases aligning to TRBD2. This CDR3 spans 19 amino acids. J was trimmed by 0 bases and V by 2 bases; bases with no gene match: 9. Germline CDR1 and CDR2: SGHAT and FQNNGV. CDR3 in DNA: TGTGCCAGCAGCTTAATGACTAGCGGGAGGGGGGGGAGCTCCTACGAGCAGTACTTC. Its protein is CASSLMTSGRGGSSYEQYF.

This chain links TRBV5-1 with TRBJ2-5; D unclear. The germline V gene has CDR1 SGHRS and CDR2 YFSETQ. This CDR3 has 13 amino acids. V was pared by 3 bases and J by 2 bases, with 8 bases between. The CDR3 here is CASSSRLQETQYF. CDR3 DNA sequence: TGCGCCAGCAGCTCCAGGTTACAAGAGACCCAGTACTTC.

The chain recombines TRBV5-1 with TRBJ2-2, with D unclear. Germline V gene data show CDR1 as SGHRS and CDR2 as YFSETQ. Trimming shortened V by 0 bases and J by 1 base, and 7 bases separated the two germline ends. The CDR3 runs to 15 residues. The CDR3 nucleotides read TGCGCCAGCAGCTTGGAGGTGGTGAACACCGGGGAGCTGTTTTTT. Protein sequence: CASSLEVVNTGELFF.

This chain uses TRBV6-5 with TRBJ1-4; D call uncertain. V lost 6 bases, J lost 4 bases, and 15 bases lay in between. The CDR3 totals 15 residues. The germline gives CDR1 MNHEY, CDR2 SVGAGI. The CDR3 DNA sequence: TGTGCCAGCAGGCCTATTGGCAGAATTAATGAAAAACTGTTTTTT. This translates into CASRPIGRINEKLFF.

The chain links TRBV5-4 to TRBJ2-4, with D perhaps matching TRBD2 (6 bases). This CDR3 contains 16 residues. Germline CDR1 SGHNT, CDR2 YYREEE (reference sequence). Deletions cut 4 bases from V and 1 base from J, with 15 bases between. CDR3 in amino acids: CASSPTGGTAKNIQYF. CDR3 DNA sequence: TGTGCCAGCAGCCCCACCGGAGGGACGGCCAAAAACATTCAGTACTTC.

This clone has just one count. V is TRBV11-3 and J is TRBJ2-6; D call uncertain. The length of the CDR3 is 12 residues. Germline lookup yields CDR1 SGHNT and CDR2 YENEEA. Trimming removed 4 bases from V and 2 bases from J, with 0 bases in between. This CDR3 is CASSSGANVLTF. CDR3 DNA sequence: TGTGCCAGCAGCTCTGGGGCCAACGTCCTGACTTTC.

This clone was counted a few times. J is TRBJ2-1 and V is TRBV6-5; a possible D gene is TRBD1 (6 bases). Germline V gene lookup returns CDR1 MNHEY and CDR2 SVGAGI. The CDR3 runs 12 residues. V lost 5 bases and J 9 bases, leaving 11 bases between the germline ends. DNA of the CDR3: TGTGCCAGCAGTCAGATCAGGGGTGAGCAGTTCTTC. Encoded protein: CASSQIRGEQFF.

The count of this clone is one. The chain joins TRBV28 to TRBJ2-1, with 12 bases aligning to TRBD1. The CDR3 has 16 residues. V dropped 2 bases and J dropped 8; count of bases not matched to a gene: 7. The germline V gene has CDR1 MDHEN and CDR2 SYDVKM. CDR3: CASSLRGTGGWDEQFF. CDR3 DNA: TGTGCCAGCAGTTTACGAGGGACAGGGGGCTGGGATGAGCAGTTCTTC.

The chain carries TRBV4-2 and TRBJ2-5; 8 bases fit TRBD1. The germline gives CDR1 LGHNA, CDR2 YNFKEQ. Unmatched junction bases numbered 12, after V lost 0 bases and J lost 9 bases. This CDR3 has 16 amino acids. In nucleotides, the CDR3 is TGTGCCAGCAGCCAAGATTCGGGGACAGGCTCGGGGGCCCAGTACTTC. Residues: CASSQDSGTGSGAQYF.

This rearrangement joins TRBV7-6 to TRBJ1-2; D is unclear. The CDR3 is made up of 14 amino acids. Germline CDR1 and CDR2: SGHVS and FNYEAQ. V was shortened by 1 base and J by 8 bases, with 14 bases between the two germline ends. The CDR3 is CASSLGADLVGYTF. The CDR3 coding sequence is TGTGCCAGCAGCTTAGGCGCAGATCTGGTCGGCTACACCTTC.

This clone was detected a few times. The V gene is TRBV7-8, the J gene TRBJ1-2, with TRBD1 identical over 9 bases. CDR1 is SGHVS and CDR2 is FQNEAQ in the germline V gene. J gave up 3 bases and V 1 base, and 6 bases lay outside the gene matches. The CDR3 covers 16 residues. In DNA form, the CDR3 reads TGTGCCAGCAGCTTAGACCGGGACAGGGCGTACTATGGCTACACCTTC. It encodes CASSLDRDRAYYGYTF.